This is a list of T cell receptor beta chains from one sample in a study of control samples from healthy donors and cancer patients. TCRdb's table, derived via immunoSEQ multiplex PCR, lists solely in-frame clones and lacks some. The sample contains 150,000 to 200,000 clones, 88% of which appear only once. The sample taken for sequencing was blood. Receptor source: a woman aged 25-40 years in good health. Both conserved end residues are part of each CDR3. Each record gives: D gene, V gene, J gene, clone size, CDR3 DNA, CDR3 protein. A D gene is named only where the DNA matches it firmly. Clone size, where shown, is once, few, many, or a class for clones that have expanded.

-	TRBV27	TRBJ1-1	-	TGTGCCAGCAGTTTATTGGGCACCCTCCGATTGAACACTGAAGCTTTCTTT	CASSLLGTLRLNTEAFF
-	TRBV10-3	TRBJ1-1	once	TGTGCCAGCACCGGGACCAACGAGCCGGGTGAAGCTTTCTTT	CASTGTNEPGEAFF
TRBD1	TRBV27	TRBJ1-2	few	TGTGCCAGCAGCGGGACAGCGGGTGGCTACACCTTC	CASSGTAGGYTF
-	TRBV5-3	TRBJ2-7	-	TGTGCCAGAAGCGCGGACCGAAGACTAGACATCTACGAGCAGTACTTC	CARSADRRLDIYEQYF
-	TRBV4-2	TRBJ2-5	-	TGTGCCAGCAGCACATTGGAGACCCAGTACTTC	CASSTLETQYF
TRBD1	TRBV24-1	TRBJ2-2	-	TGTGCCACCAGTGATCCGTCGACAGGGACCACCGGGGAGCTGTTTTTT	CATSDPSTGTTGELFF
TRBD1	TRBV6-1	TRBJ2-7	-	TGTGCCAGCAGTGAAGGGACCGGGACAGGGGGAAAGCAGTACTTC	CASSEGTGTGGKQYF
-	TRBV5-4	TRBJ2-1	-	TGTGCCAGCAGCGAAGGACAGCTTTACAATGAGCAGTTCTTC	CASSEGQLYNEQFF
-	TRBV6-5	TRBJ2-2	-	TGTGCCAGCAGAGACCGAGGCACCGGGGAGCTGTTTTTT	CASRDRGTGELFF
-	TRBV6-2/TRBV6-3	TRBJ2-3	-	TGTGCCAGCAGTTATGGGACTACGCAGTATTTT	CASSYGTTQYF
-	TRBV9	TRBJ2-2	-	TGTGCCAGCAGCCATTCGATTCCGGACCGTTCGACCGGGGAGCTGTTTTTT	CASSHSIPDRSTGELFF
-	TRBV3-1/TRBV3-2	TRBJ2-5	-	TGTGCCAGCAGCCAAGACGGCAGTAGGGAGACCCAGTACTTC	CASSQDGSRETQYF
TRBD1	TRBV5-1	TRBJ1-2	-	TGCGCCAGCAGCTCCCCGGGACAGGGCCTCGGCTACACCTTC	CASSSPGQGLGYTF
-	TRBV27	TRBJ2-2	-	TGTGCCAGCAGTTTTCCGAACACCGGGGAGCTGTTTTTT	CASSFPNTGELFF
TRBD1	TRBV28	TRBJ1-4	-	TGTGCCAGCAGTTTGCAGGGGGCAGGTGAAAAACTGTTTTTT	CASSLQGAGEKLFF
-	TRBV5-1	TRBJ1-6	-	TGCGCCAGCAGCTTCAGAGACGGCGCCTACTCCTATAATTCACCCCTCCACTTT	CASSFRDGAYSYNSPLHF
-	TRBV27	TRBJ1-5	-	TGTGCCAGCAGTTTTGTTATGGGGGGCAATCAGCCCCAGCATTTT	CASSFVMGGNQPQHF
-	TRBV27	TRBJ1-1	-	TGTGCCAGCAGTTTTCGGGGCGCGAACACTGAAGCTTTCTTT	CASSFRGANTEAFF
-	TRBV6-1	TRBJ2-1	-	TGTGCCAGCAGTGACGGGGGTAGCAATGAGCAGTTCTTC	CASSDGGSNEQFF
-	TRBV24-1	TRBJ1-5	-	TGTGCCACCAGTGAAACATACAATCAGCCCCAGCATTTT	CATSETYNQPQHF
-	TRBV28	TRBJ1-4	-	TGTGCCAGCCGGAAGGAAGGGCTCCAGGGTGAAAAACTGTTTTTT	CASRKEGLQGEKLFF
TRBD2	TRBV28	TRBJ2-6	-	TGTGCCAGCAGCACCGAGCGGGACCTCTCTGGGGCCAACGTCCTGACTTTC	CASSTERDLSGANVLTF
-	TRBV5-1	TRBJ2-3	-	TGCGCCAGCAGGGAGGAATGGGGTACGCAGTATTTT	CASREEWGTQYF
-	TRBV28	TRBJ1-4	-	TGTGCCAGCAGTTTGGCAGGGGAGGAGGAAAAACTGTTTTTT	CASSLAGEEEKLFF
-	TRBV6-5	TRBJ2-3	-	TGTGCCAGCAGTTACGGCGGGAGCACAGATACGCAGTATTTT	CASSYGGSTDTQYF
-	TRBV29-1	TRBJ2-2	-	TGCAGCGTCGTAGAACAGAACACCGGGGAGCTGTTTTTT	CSVVEQNTGELFF
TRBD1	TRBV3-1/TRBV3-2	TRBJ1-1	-	TGTGCCAGCAGCCTACGGGACAGAGCTTTCTTT	CASSLRDRAFF
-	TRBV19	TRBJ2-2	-	TGTGCCAGTAGGACCCCTAGGGCCCCCGGGGAGCTGTTTTTT	CASRTPRAPGELFF
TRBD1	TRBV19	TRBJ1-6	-	TGTGCCAGTAGCGACCAGGGGGATTCACCCCTCCACTTT	CASSDQGDSPLHF
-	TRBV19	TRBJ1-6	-	TGTGCCAGTAGTAAAGAACAGGCGACCTATTCACCCCTCCACTTT	CASSKEQATYSPLHF
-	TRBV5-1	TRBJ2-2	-	TGCGCCAGCAGCCCCTCGGGGACCGGGGAGCTGTTTTTT	CASSPSGTGELFF
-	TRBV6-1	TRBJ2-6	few	TGTGCCAGCAGTGAGGGGGCTGGGGCCAACGTCCTGACTTTC	CASSEGAGANVLTF
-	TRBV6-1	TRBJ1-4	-	TGTGCCAGCAGTGAAGCGCTTCCTGGGGGGGCTAATGAAAAACTGTTTTTT	CASSEALPGGANEKLFF
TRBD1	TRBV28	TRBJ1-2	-	TGTGCCAGCAGTGCTACGGGACAGCTTTATGGCTACACCTTC	CASSATGQLYGYTF
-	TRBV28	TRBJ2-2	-	TGTGCCAGCAGGGAGGACCTGAACACCGGGGAGCTGTTTTTT	CASREDLNTGELFF
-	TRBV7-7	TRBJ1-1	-	TGTGCTAGCAGCGCTGCCGGGAACACTGAAGCTTTCTTT	CASSAAGNTEAFF
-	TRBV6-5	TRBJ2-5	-	TGTGCCAGCAGTTACCGACAGGCAGAGACCCAGTACTTC	CASSYRQAETQYF
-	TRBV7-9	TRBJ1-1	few	TGTGCCAGCAGCTTAATCCGAGAAGCTTTCTTT	CASSLIREAFF
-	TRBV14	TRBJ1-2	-	TGTGCCAGCAGCCAAGATCGGCGGGGCACCTATGGCTACACCTTC	CASSQDRRGTYGYTF
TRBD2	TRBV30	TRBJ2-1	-	TGTGCCTGGAGTGTAGTGCGGGGGGGCCGACTGTACAATGAGCAGTTCTTC	CAWSVVRGGRLYNEQFF
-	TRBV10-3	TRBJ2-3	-	TGTGCCATCAGTGTATCTGGGCAGACCACAGATACGCAGTATTTT	CAISVSGQTTDTQYF
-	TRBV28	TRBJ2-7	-	TGTGCCAGCAGTCCGACTTGGGAGCAGTACTTC	CASSPTWEQYF
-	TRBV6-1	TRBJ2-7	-	TGTGCCAGCAGTGAATCCGGACCCTACGAGCAGTACTTC	CASSESGPYEQYF